This TCR beta chain came from a study of T cell repertoires in cytomegalovirus infection. The CDR3 has 15 amino acids. Germline lookup yields CDR1 SGHTA and CDR2 FQGNSA. Losses at the gene ends were 3 bases for V and 1 base for J; bases not matched to a gene: 2. In its sample, this clonotype was seen many times. TCRdb analysed the reads with MiXCR anew, one entry per CDR3 protein. The data show more than 400,000 distinct CDR3 sequences, with about 26% seen just once and around 13% held by the top ten. The chain combines TRBV7-2 with TRBJ1-5; 8 nucleotides match TRBD1. This TCR was sampled from a human donor in good health (CMV status not recorded). Some clones in this sample may be carry-over from other donors' samples. Input material: PBMCs. The CDR3 DNA follows: TGTGCCAGCAGCTTCCGACAGGGGAGCAATCAGCCCCAGCATTTT. Translation: CASSFRQGSNQPQHF.